One and the same sample provided the 21 T cell receptor beta chains below, sequenced in a study of blood T cell repertoires in COVID-19. The data were produced by immunoSEQ multiplex PCR, yet TCRdb's version contains in-frame clones alone and is incomplete. Among 100,000 to 150,000 clones listed, about 89% were seen once. The specimen was peripheral blood. These receptors were collected from a man in his fifties or sixties with active or convalescent COVID-19.

This chain links TRBV5-1 with TRBJ2-3; a weak D match, TRBD2 (5 bases). The length of the CDR3 is 15 residues. V was trimmed by 0 bases and J by 2 bases, leaving 10 bases between them. Germline CDR1 is SGHRS and CDR2 is YFSETQ. Written as DNA, the CDR3 is TGCGCCAGCAGCTTGGAATCCGGGAACACAGATACGCAGTATTTT. Translated, it gives CASSLESGNTDTQYF.

The chain links TRBV29-1 to TRBJ2-5; TRBD2 matches 7 bases. With V trimmed by 3 bases and J by 5 bases, 6 bases remained unmatched. CDR3 length: 13 amino acids. From germline, CDR1 is SQVTM and CDR2 ANQGSEA. CDR3 residues: CSVEGQGGETQYF. The CDR3 region has the DNA TGCAGCGTTGAGGGGCAGGGAGGGGAGACCCAGTACTTC.

This clone was counted between two and nine times. V is TRBV6-6 and J is TRBJ1-1; D unresolved. CDR3 length: 12 amino acids. CDR1 MNHNY and CDR2 SVGAGI come from the germline V gene (reference sequence). V was cut by 10 bases and J by 2 bases, with 11 bases left in between. CDR3 protein: CAIQRFNTEAFF. As DNA, the CDR3 is TGTGCCATACAGAGATTTAACACTGAAGCTTTCTTT.

The J gene is TRBJ1-4, the V gene TRBV5-1; D remains ambiguous. In germline, CDR1 is SGHRS, CDR2 YFSETQ. The V end lost 5 bases, the J end lost 5 bases, and 19 bases lay between the germline ends. CDR3 length: 16 residues. The CDR3: CASRPNVGGLNEKLFF. The CDR3 DNA sequence: TGCGCCAGCAGACCCAACGTCGGAGGGCTAAATGAAAAACTGTTTTTT.

The rearrangement uses TRBV29-1 and TRBJ2-5; D might be TRBD2 (5 bases). This CDR3 comprises 15 residues. Germline V gives CDR1 SQVTM, CDR2 ANQGSEA. Trimming shortened V by 6 bases and J by 5 bases, and 22 bases separated the two germline ends. In nucleotides, the CDR3 is TGCAGCGTAGCAAACGGACTTTCCAGCTATGAGACCCAGTACTTC. Its translation is CSVANGLSSYETQYF.

The chain uses TRBV3-1 (or the pseudogene TRBV3-2) and TRBJ2-7; tentatively, D is TRBD1 (6 bases). The CDR3 is 15 amino acids. Between the trimmed V and J ends, which lost 3 bases and 0 bases, there was a span of 12 bases. The germline V gene encodes CDR1 LGHDT and CDR2 YNNKEL (reference sequence). The CDR3 here is CASSHLTGSSYEQYF. CDR3 coding DNA: TGTGCCAGCAGCCATTTAACAGGGAGCTCCTACGAGCAGTACTTC.

The rearrangement links TRBV7-2 to TRBJ2-2, with 7 positions matching TRBD2. The CDR3 covers 17 residues. The V and J ends lost 1 base and 7 bases, in that order; junction bases with no gene match: 12. Germline V lookup: CDR1 SGHTA, CDR2 FQGNSA. The CDR3 reads CASSLEADGGFGGELFF. DNA for the CDR3: TGTGCCAGCAGCTTAGAGGCGGACGGGGGGTTTGGCGGGGAGCTGTTTTTT.

The DNA for the CDR3 is TGTGCCAGTGACGGTGAACAAAACGGGTACACTGAAGCTTTCTTT. It specifies CASDGEQNGYTEAFF. The rearrangement joins TRBV25-1 to TRBJ1-1; no reliable D call. V lost 9 bases, J lost 3 bases, and 20 bases lay in between. Germline V CDR1 and CDR2: MGHDK, SYGVNS. The CDR3 spans 15 residues.

V and J are TRBV6-2 or TRBV6-3 and TRBJ2-1; D is perhaps TRBD1 (6 bases). This CDR3 comprises 11 residues. CDR1 MNHEY and CDR2 SVGEGT come from the germline V gene. Trimming cost V 4 bases and J 16 bases, with 14 bases left between them. The CDR3 nucleotides are TGTGCCAGCAGTTCGATGGGACAAAGTTTCTTC. The encoded protein is CASSSMGQSFF.

This chain links TRBV20-1 with TRBJ1-2; 10 bases match TRBD1. V dropped 3 bases and J dropped 10; count of bases not matched to a gene: 5. This CDR3 region has 12 residues. Germline CDR1 is DFQATT and CDR2 is SNEGSKA (reference sequence). The CDR3 region is CSASGGQGSYTF. CDR3 nucleotides: TGCAGTGCTAGTGGGGGACAGGGGTCCTACACCTTC.

The rearrangement uses TRBV6-5 and TRBJ2-5; D perhaps matches TRBD1 (5 bases). This CDR3 region has 15 residues. Trimming stripped 2 bases from V and 5 bases from J, with 15 bases between. Germline V CDR1 and CDR2: MNHEY, SVGAGI. As DNA, the CDR3 is TGTGCCAGCAGTTACACAGGACCGTCAGGGGAGACCCAGTACTTC. Its translation is CASSYTGPSGETQYF.

The chain combines TRBV10-3 with TRBJ2-2, with TRBD2 identical over 11 bases. Germline assignment: CDR1 ENHRY and CDR2 SYGVKD. Trimming removed 11 bases from V and 4 bases from J; junction bases left unmatched: 12. The CDR3 extends over 16 amino acids. CDR3 in amino acids: CALGVAGGPVTGELFF. The CDR3 region has the DNA TGTGCCCTTGGGGTAGCGGGAGGGCCTGTCACCGGGGAGCTGTTTTTT.

The J gene is TRBJ2-1, the V gene TRBV18; the match to TRBD2 covers 7 bases. Trimming took 3 bases from V and 0 from J; bases not matched to a gene: 2. The CDR3 extends over 15 amino acids. CDR1 and CDR2 (germline): KGHSH, LQKENI. DNA for the CDR3: TGTGCCAGCTCACCCGGGAGGTACTCCTACAATGAGCAGTTCTTC. Its protein is CASSPGRYSYNEQFF.

CDR3 sequence: CASSYSPGGRKNIQYF. In nucleotides, the CDR3 is TGTGCCAGCAGTTACTCTCCGGGGGGGAGGAAAAACATTCAGTACTTC. This sequence joins TRBV6-2 or TRBV6-3 and TRBJ2-4; 8 positions agree with TRBD2. The CDR3 length is 16 residues. The J segment lost 4 bases and the V segment lost 0 bases, leaving 5 bases of the junction unmatched. Germline CDR1 and CDR2: MNHEY and SVGEGT.

This chain connects TRBV5-1 to TRBJ2-7, with D possibly being TRBD1 (6 bases). This CDR3 region has 16 residues. Germline-derived CDR1 and CDR2 are SGHRS and YFSETQ. V was shortened by 1 base and J by 5 bases, with 19 bases between the two germline ends. The CDR3 loop reads CASSLPKTGSSHEQYF. The CDR3 coding sequence is TGCGCCAGCAGCTTGCCGAAAACAGGGTCTTCCCACGAGCAGTACTTC. Full variable domain (remainder filled in from reference TRBV5-1 and TRBJ2-7): KAGVTQTPRYLIKTRGQQVTLSCSPISGHRSVSWYQQTPGQGLQFLFEYFSETQRNKGNFPGRFSGRQFSNSRSEMNVSTLELGDSALYLCASSLPKTGSSHEQYFGPGTRLTVT.

The chain uses TRBV25-1 and TRBJ2-5, with D tentatively TRBD2 (5 bases). The germline V and J ends were trimmed by 2 bases and 3 bases, with 10 bases remaining between them. This CDR3 is built from 14 residues. CDR1 MGHDK and CDR2 SYGVNS come from the germline V gene. DNA of the CDR3: TGTGCCAGCAGTGAAGTTAAACTAGAAGAGACCCAGTACTTC. Amino acids: CASSEVKLEETQYF. Filled out from reference TRBV25-1 and TRBJ2-5, the complete variable domain reads EADIYQTPRYLVIGTGKKITLECSQTMGHDKMYWYQQDPGMELHLIHYSYGVNSTEKGDLSSESTVSRIRTEHFPLTLESARPSHTSQYLCASSEVKLEETQYFGPGTRLLVL.

Here the CDR3 DNA reads TGTGCCAGCAGTTACTCTATTGAGCAGCCCCAGCATTTT. Translating it yields CASSYSIEQPQHF. The J gene is TRBJ1-5, the V gene TRBV6-5; D is undetermined. The V and J ends lost 0 bases and 7 bases respectively, with 7 bases between them. The CDR3 extends over 13 amino acids. CDR1 and CDR2 (germline): MNHEY, SVGAGI.

CDR3 bases: TGTGCCAGCAGCTTGGGGGCTCAAAACATTCAGTACTTC. Amino acids: CASSLGAQNIQYF. This chain connects TRBV11-3 to TRBJ2-4, with D perhaps matching TRBD1 (6 bases). V shed 3 bases and J shed 5 bases, with 8 bases lying between them. Germline values: CDR1 SGHNT, CDR2 YENEEA. This CDR3 comprises 13 residues.

This chain links TRBV6-2 or TRBV6-3 with TRBJ2-1, with D perhaps matching TRBD2 (5 bases). Germline V gene lookup returns CDR1 MNHEY and CDR2 SVGEGT. The V end lost 3 bases, the J end lost 3 bases, and 6 bases lay between the germline ends. The CDR3 runs 13 residues. The CDR3 DNA follows: TGTGCCAGCAGTTATCGGGGCTACAATGAGCAGTTCTTC. Translating gives CASSYRGYNEQFF.

The V gene is TRBV18, the J gene TRBJ1-1; no clear D gene. Germline V CDR1 and CDR2: KGHSH, LQKENI. The CDR3 has 14 residues. V lost 2 bases to trimming and J lost 1 base, with 8 bases between them. CDR3 residues: CASSPRSENTEAFF. The CDR3 coding sequence is TGTGCCAGCTCACCAAGGAGTGAGAACACTGAAGCTTTCTTT.

J is TRBJ2-7 and V is TRBV5-5, with D perhaps matching TRBD1 (7 bases). Germline CDR1 is SGHKS and CDR2 is YYEKEE (reference sequence). The ends were cut back, 3 bases at V and 0 bases at J, with 13 bases in the middle. This CDR3 is 15 amino acids long. The CDR3 coding sequence is TGTGCCAGCAGCTGGAGGGACAGTTACTCCTACGAGCAGTACTTC. This encodes CASSWRDSYSYEQYF.